The 15 T cell receptor beta chains presented below share a single source sample, sequenced in a study of cytomegalovirus exposure and HLA in healthy donors. PCR amplification relied on 60 Vbeta primers (plus 13 Jbeta primers). The repertoire was sequenced with immunoSEQ multiplex PCR; TCRdb's copy has only in-frame clones and lacks some. The table has some 130,000 clones, 80% seen once. Input material: PBMCs. These receptors came from a man aged 30 to 39 in good health and CMV-seronegative.

A few counts support this clone. The V and J genes are TRBV5-6 and TRBJ2-7, with TRBD1 identical over 11 bases. The CDR3 runs 14 residues. Looked up from germline, CDR1 is SGHDT and CDR2 is YYEEEE. V was clipped by 3 bases and J by 3 bases; unmatched bases: 2. Here the CDR3 DNA reads TGTGCCAGCAGCTCGGGGACAGGGGGCTACGAGCAGTACTTC. Translating it yields CASSSGTGGYEQYF.

V gene TRBV7-9 combines with J gene TRBJ1-1; perhaps TRBD1 as D (5 bases). V lost 4 bases, J lost 1 base, and 7 bases lay in between. The CDR3 extends over 13 amino acids. Germline-derived CDR1 and CDR2 are SEHNR and FQNEAQ (reference sequence). The CDR3 DNA follows: TGTGCCAGCAGCTCAGGGTGGAACACTGAAGCTTTCTTT. Translating gives CASSSGWNTEAFF.

The rearrangement links TRBV19 to TRBJ1-1; D is undetermined. The CDR3 consists of 13 residues. Trimming took off 3 bases at V and 4 bases at J, with 9 bases between the two ends. The germline V gene has CDR1 LNHDA and CDR2 SQIVND (reference sequence). CDR3 DNA sequence: TGTGCCAGTAGTATCTACGGAGGCACTGAAGCTTTCTTT. It codes for CASSIYGGTEAFF.

The J gene is TRBJ2-1, the V gene TRBV7-9; 10 positions match TRBD2. The CDR3 contains 16 residues. Germline-derived CDR1 and CDR2 are SEHNR and FQNEAQ (reference sequence). V shed 5 bases and J 8 bases; nucleotides not matched to a gene: 12. CDR3 bases: TGTGCCAGCAGCCCCCCCCAAGCGGGAGGGGGCCATGAGCAGTTCTTC. Protein sequence: CASSPPQAGGGHEQFF.

Remarks on this clone: One end of the junction varies from germline; a read error may be responsible. The chain combines TRBV7-2 with TRBJ1-2; D ambiguous. CDR1 SGHTA and CDR2 FQGNSA come from the germline V gene. CDR3 length: 13 residues. The chain's CDR3 is CASSLRADYGYPF. The CDR3 region has the DNA TGTGCCAGCAGCTTACGGGCGGACTATGGCTACCCCTTC.

The rearrangement uses TRBV10-2 and TRBJ1-1; no reliable D call. Trimming removed 3 bases at V and 7 bases at J, with 12 bases between. Germline-derived CDR1 and CDR2 are WSHSY and SAAADI. CDR3 length equals 13 residues. The CDR3 nucleotides read TGCGCCAGCAGTGATTTGGTGGGAGATGAAGCTTTCTTT. The encoded protein is CASSDLVGDEAFF.

The chain uses TRBV2 and TRBJ2-7; 11 bases map to TRBD2. This CDR3 comprises 14 residues. CDR1 SNHLY and CDR2 FYNNEI come from the germline V gene. With 1 base clipped from V and 4 bases from J, the junction kept 0 bases outside the gene matches. The CDR3 coding sequence is TGTGCCAGCAGTGAAGGACTAGCGGGGTACGAGCAGTACTTC. It specifies CASSEGLAGYEQYF.

This sequence joins TRBV7-9 and TRBJ2-2; 8 nucleotides match TRBD2. V lost 1 base, J lost 4 bases, and 8 bases stayed unmatched. CDR1 SEHNR and CDR2 FQNEAQ come from the germline V gene (reference sequence). The CDR3 is 17 amino acids. Written as DNA, the CDR3 is TGTGCCAGCAGCTTAGTCCCCCAGCGGGAGCTCACCGGGGAGCTGTTTTTT. Amino acid sequence: CASSLVPQRELTGELFF. Looking up the rest from reference TRBV7-9 and TRBJ2-2 gives the full variable domain: DTGVSQNPRHKITKRGQNVTFRCDPISEHNRLYWYRQTLGQGPEFLTYFQNEAQLEKSRLLSDRFSAERPKGSFSTLEIQRTEQGDSAMYLCASSLVPQRELTGELFFGEGSRLTVL.

The gene calls are TRBV5-1 and TRBJ1-5; tentative D call: TRBD1 (6 bases). Germline V gives CDR1 SGHRS, CDR2 YFSETQ. The CDR3 contains 15 residues. Trimming shortened V by 0 bases and J by 1 base, and 8 bases separated the two germline ends. CDR3 nucleotide sequence: TGCGCCAGCAGCTTGGTAGGGGGAAGCAATCAGCCCCAGCATTTT. This gives the protein CASSLVGGSNQPQHF.

Of note for this clone: A read error may account for a junction end that differs from germline. The chain combines TRBV4-1 with TRBJ1-5; D remains ambiguous. The CDR3 contains 17 residues. Germline loops: CDR1 MGHRA, CDR2 YSYEKL. The CDR3 nucleotides read TGCGCCAGCAGCCAATCCGGACTCCCCGGTGGGTATCAGCCCCAGAATTTT. Translating gives CASSQSGLPGGYQPQNF.

The chain combines TRBV27 with TRBJ1-1, with unresolved D. V was trimmed by 3 bases and J by 6 bases, leaving 23 bases between them. Germline V gene lookup returns CDR1 MNHEY and CDR2 SMNVEV (reference sequence). The CDR3 loop spans 17 amino acids. The CDR3 DNA follows: TGTGCCAGCAGTTTCAGCGGGGTGGTCCCTTTTATTCCTGAAGCTTTCTTT. Translating gives CASSFSGVVPFIPEAFF.

This clone turned up a few times. The gene calls are TRBV9 and TRBJ1-1; 8 bases are shared with TRBD1. The V segment lost 4 bases and the J segment 11 bases; nucleotides outside the gene matches: 4. CDR3 size: 11 residues. Germline V gives CDR1 SGDLS, CDR2 YYNGEE. The CDR3 loop is CASSSTGEAFF. As DNA, the CDR3 is TGTGCCAGCAGCTCGACAGGGGAGGCTTTCTTT.

The chain joins TRBV10-2 to TRBJ2-7; no clear D. CDR1 and CDR2 from the germline V gene are WSHSY and SAAADI. Between the trimmed V and J ends, which lost 7 bases and 1 base, there was a span of 8 bases. The CDR3 runs 12 residues. CDR3 sequence: CASKPGSYEQYF. The DNA of the CDR3 is TGCGCCAGCAAGCCCGGGTCCTACGAGCAGTACTTC.

This chain joins TRBV10-2 and TRBJ2-4; 8 bases are a match to TRBD2. There are 15 residues in the CDR3. After removal of 7 bases from V and 5 bases from J, the junction contained 10 bases not matched to a gene. CDR1 and CDR2 from the germline V gene are WSHSY and SAAADI. CDR3 region: CASTSGSANENIQYF. CDR3 nucleotide sequence: TGCGCCAGCACTAGCGGGTCCGCTAACGAAAACATTCAGTACTTC.

The V gene is TRBV29-1, the J gene TRBJ2-5; no reliable D call. In germline, CDR1 is SQVTM, CDR2 ANQGSEA. This CDR3 is built from 10 residues. With 5 bases removed from V and 5 bases from J, the gap between germline ends came to 6 bases. CDR3 loop: CSVSRETQYF. The CDR3 region has the DNA TGCAGCGTTTCCCGGGAGACCCAGTACTTC.